Sequencing of this T cell receptor beta chain was carried out in a study of T-cell memory formation after mild COVID-19. General study points: Later expanders leaned CD4+, whereas day 15 to 85 contracting clones were balanced CD4/CD8.

On this clonotype: Its specificity is unknown.

TCRdb passed the 5' RACE reads through MiXCR, listing each CDR3 protein once. Here the sample spans approximately 44,000 distinct CDR3 sequences, 7.3% being singletons. Trimming removed 6 bases from V and 0 bases from J, with 18 bases in between. Germline CDR1 MNHNY, CDR2 SVGAGI (reference sequence). The CDR3 spans 17 residues. This clonotype originated in a man aged 18 to 29 who had mild COVID-19 (a few samples of this study predate the infection). Cell type and time point are not known. The specimen sequenced was PBMCs or a T cell subset sorted from them (not recorded which). This chain uses TRBV6-6 with TRBJ1-5; a weak D match, TRBD1 (5 bases). DNA of the CDR3: TGTGCCAGCAGCCTCCCCCGGGACTTAAGTAGCAATCAGCCCCAGCATTTT. Amino acid sequence: CASSLPRDLSSNQPQHF.